This T cell receptor (beta chain) emerged from a study of shared clonotypes between healthy human individuals (dated by TCRdb to between 2020 and 2021). Regarding the research as a whole: The cohort comprised two women and a few men aged 18 to 49 years. Blood TCR repertoires of roughly five healthy adults were deeply sequenced to estimate repertoire size and the extent of clonotype sharing between individuals. Each donor's leukapheresis produced roughly between about 0.8 and 10 billion PBMCs. To increase sequencing depth and limit assay-specific biases, TCR repertoire library preparation and sequencing were carried out by different laboratories using diverse techniques.

On this clone: This clone's antigen is unknown. Within one base of it there is no much larger clone, and no base qualities were kept.

On the study overall, not on this receptor specifically: Sampling was limited to blood, and TCR repertoires in tissue likely differ from TCR repertoires in blood. Pairwise subsampling led to the expectation that sequencing depth would affect the degree of clonotype sharing among donors. The genetic and exposure-history diversity represented was limited by the small number of donors.

Donors were healthy HIV-negative adults with no recently reported acute infections or vaccinations. All donors were Caucasian adults living in Nashville, Tennessee, USA. For unsorted samples, 90 million to 95 million PBMCs were counted, and genomic DNA was extracted using the QIAamp DNA Blood Mini kit. Blood was obtained by leukapheresis, after which PBMCs were separated by Ficoll-Histopaque density gradient centrifugation and cryopreserved in liquid nitrogen vapor phase. Using the deep immunoSEQ assay, TCR CDR3 regions were amplified from genomic DNA by multiplex PCR. For each cell subset, the extracted genomic DNA was distributed evenly across all wells of several immunoSEQ 96-well plates, and each plate served as one replicate. For unsorted PBMC, each replicate PCR was loaded with 250 to 300 ng genomic DNA, equivalent to about 30,000 T cell genomes. Unsorted PBMC genomic DNA was sequenced across ten immunoSEQ deep assay plates. Purified libraries were quantified with a Qubit 3.0 fluorometer, sized on a Bioanalyzer 2100, and re-quantified with the KAPA Library Quantification kit. A separate single-read 150-cycle Illumina NextSeq 550 flow cell was used to sequence each immunoSEQ 96-well plate. In the original analysis: The immunoSEQ output contained only junctional sequences without quality scores, so filtering could not match that applied to full-length reads. To assign V/J genes and CDR3, sequences were annotated against IMGT germline references using PyIR, a Python wrapper for IgBLAST v1.9. Reads were filtered out if the reads had weak V/J assignments (E-value above 1e-6), no CDR3, stop codons, out-of-frame junctions, or ambiguous translated residues. V3J clonotypes were defined as sequences sharing an identical inferred V gene, J gene, and CDR3 amino acid sequence. To compute the percentage overlap between repertoires, the number of shared unique clonotypes was divided by the size of the smaller repertoire. Richness of each repertoire was evaluated using RTK rarefaction, the Chao1 estimator, and Recon v2.1 estimates of unobserved clonotypes. TCRdb limited this immuneACCESS table to in-frame rearrangements with V and J called. A share of clones is missing; checked studies link under half to unresolved V genes, and the rest is unexplained. Clone size and V and J calls were adopted from that table, with D and trimming inferred from the DNA. Here the sample has about 450,000 clones; 79% occur a single time. Of the sample, roughly 12% falls within the top ten clones.

The sequence came from a woman in her 40s in good health. Some clones in this sample may be carry-over from other donors' samples. The specimen was PBMCs.

The CDR3: CASSYPGLAGGKDTQYF. Here is the DNA: TGTGCCAGCAGCTACCCGGGACTAGCGGGAGGGAAAGATACGCAGTATTTT. Recombination joined TRBV7-9 with TRBJ2-3, with 16 bases in between that match TRBD2. The CDR3 sequence holds 17 residues, the cysteine and phenylalanine included. Only the CDR3 DNA is retained, 51 bases long and in frame from the first base. The germline V gene (reference sequence) specifies SEHNR as CDR1 and FQNEAQ as CDR2. The V end gives up 4 bases and the J end 5 bases, leaving 6 bases in the junction not matched to a gene. Here the CDR3 is joined to the reference TRBV7-9 and TRBJ2-3 genes, and the full variable domain is: DTGVSQNPRHKITKRGQNVTFRCDPISEHNRLYWYRQTLGQGPEFLTYFQNEAQLEKSRLLSDRFSAERPKGSFSTLEIQRTEQGDSAMYLCASSYPGLAGGKDTQYFGPGTRLTVL.